Listed below are T cell receptor beta chains from one sample, sequenced in a study of blood T cell repertoires in COVID-19. This table comes from immunoSEQ multiplex PCR, and its TCRdb copy is limited to in-frame clones, with some not included. This sample carries roughly 190,000 clones, just under 85% of them seen once, and the ten largest clones take 4% to 6%. The sample comprised peripheral blood. These receptor sequences come from a woman aged 70-85 years with active or convalescent COVID-19. The CDR3 runs from the conserved cysteine through the conserved F or W. Each record gives: J gene, V gene, clone size, CDR3 protein. Not every row has a clone size; where given, it reads once, few, many or a size class.

j_gene: TRBJ2-3
v_gene: TRBV6-5
abundance: -
CDR3aa: CASKRPGSSQYF

j_gene: TRBJ2-1
v_gene: TRBV5-1
abundance: -
CDR3aa: CASSVRLGTPYNEQFF

j_gene: TRBJ2-3
v_gene: TRBV3-1/TRBV3-2
abundance: -
CDR3aa: CASSQRRVTQYF

j_gene: TRBJ2-4
v_gene: TRBV19
abundance: -
CDR3aa: CASSFSGPTASLAKNIQYF

j_gene: TRBJ2-3
v_gene: TRBV11-2
abundance: -
CDR3aa: CASSLAGLAGFDTQYF

j_gene: TRBJ2-1
v_gene: TRBV7-9
abundance: -
CDR3aa: CASSPGLGLNEQFF

j_gene: TRBJ2-2
v_gene: TRBV5-4
abundance: -
CDR3aa: CASSRRTQRAGELFF

j_gene: TRBJ2-6
v_gene: TRBV4-2
abundance: once
CDR3aa: CASSLGLAGSGANVLTF

j_gene: TRBJ1-1
v_gene: TRBV12-5
abundance: -
CDR3aa: CASGPGQGSTEAFF

j_gene: TRBJ1-2
v_gene: TRBV5-8
abundance: few
CDR3aa: CASSLNSNYGYTF

j_gene: TRBJ2-7
v_gene: TRBV24-1
abundance: -
CDR3aa: CATSPRQGTGQYF

j_gene: TRBJ2-3
v_gene: TRBV28
abundance: -
CDR3aa: CASKYRTDTQYF

j_gene: TRBJ2-2
v_gene: TRBV29-1
abundance: -
CDR3aa: CSATDRGLAGGPRELFF

j_gene: TRBJ1-4
v_gene: TRBV21-1
abundance: once
CDR3aa: CASSKVGQGEKLFF

j_gene: TRBJ2-3
v_gene: TRBV18
abundance: -
CDR3aa: CASSPSSIRLAATDTQYF

j_gene: TRBJ2-5
v_gene: TRBV5-1
abundance: -
CDR3aa: CASSPGAGVGQETQYF

j_gene: TRBJ2-7
v_gene: TRBV7-2
abundance: -
CDR3aa: CASSSEDRVNEQYF